The 4 T cell receptor beta chains in this list originate from one sample, sequenced in a study of beta chain features in type 1 diabetes. Overall study results and limits: Moderately but significantly shorter TCRB CDR3s were found in Type 1 diabetes patients in all four CD4+ subsets.

These receptors are not linked to any known antigen. As every portion of the isolated RNA was reverse transcribed, the sequencing read expressed TCRB transcripts. The data were produced by immunoSEQ multiplex PCR, yet TCRdb's version contains in-frame clones alone and is incomplete. This table has a few hundred thousand clones, around a tenth appearing once. Sequencing was performed on central memory CD4+ T cells from blood. The source is a man aged 25 to 40 with type 1 diabetes.

This clone was seen only a few times. V is TRBV9 and J is TRBJ2-5; TRBD2 is a possible D gene (5 bases). The ends were cut back, 4 bases at V and 2 bases at J, with 12 bases in the middle. From germline, CDR1 is SGDLS and CDR2 YYNGEE. The CDR3 has 14 residues. The CDR3 region is CASSLRGSQETQYF. CDR3 coding DNA: TGTGCCAGCAGCCTACGCGGGTCACAAGAGACCCAGTACTTC. Looking up the rest from reference TRBV9 and TRBJ2-5 gives the full variable domain: DSGVTQTPKHLITATGQRVTLRCSPRSGDLSVYWYQQSLDQGLQFLIQYYNGEERAKGNILERFSAQQFPDLHSELNLSSLELGDSALYFCASSLRGSQETQYFGPGTRLLVL.

The V and J genes are TRBV5-1 and TRBJ2-1, with 8 bases identical to TRBD2. In germline, CDR1 is SGHRS, CDR2 YFSETQ. Trimming took 5 bases from V and 2 from J; bases not matched to a gene: 6. The CDR3 sequence is 15 residues long. The CDR3 sequence is CASSVTGGTYNEQFF. The CDR3 bases are TGCGCCAGCAGTGTGACGGGAGGGACCTACAATGAGCAGTTCTTC. Combining the CDR3 with reference TRBV5-1 and TRBJ2-1 gives the whole variable domain KAGVTQTPRYLIKTRGQQVTLSCSPISGHRSVSWYQQTPGQGLQFLFEYFSETQRNKGNFPGRFSGRQFSNSRSEMNVSTLELGDSALYLCASSVTGGTYNEQFFGPGTRLTVL.

This clone has a handful of counts. The chain combines TRBV10-3 with TRBJ2-7, with 8 bases that match TRBD1. Trimming removed 3 bases from V and 2 bases from J; junction bases left unmatched: 6. CDR1 and CDR2 from the germline V gene are ENHRY and SYGVKD. The CDR3 contains 15 residues. The CDR3 here is CAISDDRGQPYEQYF. The CDR3 DNA is TGTGCCATCAGTGACGACAGGGGACAACCCTACGAGCAGTACTTC.

This clone showed up many times. The chain links TRBV2 to TRBJ2-1; D not resolved. CDR1 is SNHLY, CDR2 FYNNEI, per germline. The V gene lost 9 bases and the J gene lost 8 bases, with 11 bases spanning the gap. This CDR3 is 11 amino acids long. CDR3 protein: CARGKGHEQFF. DNA of the CDR3: TGTGCCAGGGGCAAAGGGCATGAGCAGTTCTTC.